Sequencing of this TCR beta chain was carried out in a study of T cell repertoires in cytomegalovirus infection. With V trimmed by 3 bases and J by 6 bases, 13 bases remained unmatched. This CDR3 contains 16 residues. From the reads, TCRdb called clonotypes with MiXCR, one entry per CDR3 protein. The data hold just under 550,000 distinct CDR3 sequences, with about 30% observed a single time. This clonotype was observed a handful of times. The sequenced sample was PBMCs. The origin of this receptor is a human donor in good health (CMV status not recorded). Some clones in this sample may be carry-over from other donors' samples. The chain is built from TRBV12-3 or TRBV12-4 and TRBJ2-5, with 7 bases that match TRBD2. CDR3 protein: CASSLRLAEFLKTQYF. DNA of the CDR3: TGTGCCAGCAGTTTGCGGCTAGCGGAGTTCCTGAAGACCCAGTACTTC.